This record covers a single T cell receptor (beta chain). Here immunoSEQ multiplex PCR was the method, and the copy in TCRdb shows in-frame clones only, minus some. Of fewer than 110,000 clones in the sample, around nine tenths were seen once. These data belong to a study of T cell responses to AZD1222 COVID-19 vaccine. The CDR3 consists of 15 residues. The V end was cut by 1 base, the J end by 2 bases, with 10 bases between. CDR1 and CDR2 (germline): SGHNT, YYREEE (reference sequence). This chain uses TRBV5-4 with TRBJ2-1; TRBD2 might be the D (7 bases). This TCR came from an adult who received the AZD1222 COVID-19 vaccine. The input for sequencing was peripheral blood, taken 28 days after the second AZD1222 dose. DNA for the CDR3: TGTGCCAGCAGCTTGCCGGGGGGCCCCTACAATGAGCAGTTCTTC. This sequence encodes CASSLPGGPYNEQFF.